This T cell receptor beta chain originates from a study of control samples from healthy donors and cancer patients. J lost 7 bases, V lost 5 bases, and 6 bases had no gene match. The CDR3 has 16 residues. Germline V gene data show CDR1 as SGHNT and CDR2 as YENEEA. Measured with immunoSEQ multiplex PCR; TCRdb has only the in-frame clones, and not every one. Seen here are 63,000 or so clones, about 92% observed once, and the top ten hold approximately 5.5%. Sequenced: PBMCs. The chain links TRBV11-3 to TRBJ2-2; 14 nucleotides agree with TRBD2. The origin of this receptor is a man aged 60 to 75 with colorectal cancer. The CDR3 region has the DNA TGTGCCAGCAGCCTCGGGACTAGCGGGGGTTACGGGGAGCTGTTTTTT. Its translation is CASSLGTSGGYGELFF.